The sample holds a few counts of the clone carrying this T cell receptor (beta chain). This sample was included in a study of beta chain features in type 1 diabetes. The wider study: What patients shared with healthy donors was a similar profile of age, gender and cell yields.

What was sequenced were expressed TCRB transcripts, since all of the isolated RNA had been reverse transcribed. Sequencing was performed with immunoSEQ multiplex PCR; in TCRdb, only in-frame clones are kept and a portion is missing. The table shows about 930,000 clones, with roughly 16% occurring only once. The germline gives CDR1 LNHNV, CDR2 YYDKDF (reference sequence). With 0 bases removed from V and 2 bases from J, the gap between germline ends came to 7 bases. CDR3 length: 14 amino acids. The genes are TRBV15 and TRBJ2-5; D is perhaps TRBD2 (5 bases). This receptor was identified in a woman aged 18-29 years in good health. Input material: naive CD4+ T cells from blood. CDR3 in amino acids: CATSRDTGQETQYF. The CDR3 DNA follows: TGTGCCACCAGCAGAGATACGGGGCAAGAGACCCAGTACTTC.